The 11 T cell receptor beta chains below come from one sample, sequenced in a study of early T cells in non-severe SARS-CoV-2 infection. TCRdb used MiXCR to reprocess the 5' RACE reads, holding one entry per CDR3 protein. The top ten hold roughly a sixth of the sample, which has about 70,000 distinct CDR3 sequences, around 12% seen once. The material was whole blood, obtained at baseline. These TCRs come from an adult who was a healthcare worker with PCR-confirmed SARS-CoV-2 infection or an uninfected control (not recorded which). The donor label of this sample is uncertain.

This clonotype has a count of ten or more. The V and J genes are TRBV7-6 and TRBJ2-7, with D unclear. Germline CDR1 SGHVS, CDR2 FNYEAQ. V was cut by 5 bases and J by 4 bases, with 9 bases left in between. The CDR3 length is 12 residues. The CDR3: CASSPSGYEQYF. The CDR3 DNA is TGTGCCAGCAGCCCTAGTGGATACGAGCAGTACTTC.

In its sample, this clonotype is medium-sized. The V and J genes are TRBV2 and TRBJ1-1; TRBD1 matches 10 bases. Trimming at V came to 3 bases and at J to 0 bases, leaving 7 bases not matched to a gene. The CDR3 covers 17 residues. Germline CDR1 is SNHLY and CDR2 is FYNNEI. As DNA, the CDR3 is TGTGCCAGCAGTGACTTAAGGGACAGGGGATTGAACACTGAAGCTTTCTTT. Protein product: CASSDLRDRGLNTEAFF. Full variable domain (remainder filled in from reference TRBV2 and TRBJ1-1): EPEVTQTPSHQVTQMGQEVILRCVPISNHLYFYWYRQILGQKVEFLVSFYNNEISEKSEIFDDQFSVERPDGSNFTLKIRSTKLEDSAMYFCASSDLRDRGLNTEAFFGQGTRLTVV.

The V gene is TRBV11-2, the J gene TRBJ2-3, with TRBD2 identical over 8 bases. CDR3 length: 14 residues. The V and J ends lost 5 bases and 1 base, in that order; junction bases with no gene match: 2. Germline CDR1 is SGHAT and CDR2 is FQNNGV. The CDR3 coding sequence is TGTGCCAGCAGCCTGCGGGGGGGCACAGATACGCAGTATTTT. Encoded protein: CASSLRGGTDTQYF.

This clonotype was picked up many times. The chain links TRBV5-4 to TRBJ1-1, with a tentative D call TRBD1 (5 bases). V lost 6 bases and J 6 bases, leaving 15 bases between the germline ends. The CDR3 is 13 residues long. From germline, CDR1 is SGHNT and CDR2 YYREEE (reference sequence). The CDR3 DNA is TGTGCCAGCACGGCCGTGGGGGGGTCTGAAGCTTTCTTT. Amino acids: CASTAVGGSEAFF.

The rearrangement links TRBV10-2 to TRBJ2-7; 8 bases are shared with TRBD2. V dropped 1 base and J dropped 1; count of bases not matched to a gene: 6. This CDR3 has 16 amino acids. Per the germline V gene, CDR1 is WSHSY and CDR2 is SAAADI. The CDR3 DNA sequence: TGCGCCAGCAGTGAGTTTCGGGGGGGCCAATCCTACGAGCAGTACTTC. Amino acids: CASSEFRGGQSYEQYF.

This clonotype was seen more than once but under ten times. The chain recombines TRBV6-5 with TRBJ2-1, with TRBD1 matching 7 bases. The CDR3 sequence is 17 residues long. The trim removed 5 bases at V and 4 bases at J, leaving 14 bases unmatched. From germline, CDR1 is MNHEY and CDR2 SVGAGI. Written as DNA, the CDR3 is TGTGCCAGCAGTCCCCCGGGCCGGGACAGATATTACAATGAGCAGTTCTTC. It encodes CASSPPGRDRYYNEQFF.

The rearrangement links TRBV10-3 to TRBJ2-7, with TRBD2 matching over 8 bases. After removal of 4 bases from V and 2 bases from J, the junction contained 1 base not matched to a gene. Germline loops: CDR1 ENHRY, CDR2 SYGVKD. There are 13 residues in the CDR3. This CDR3 is CAISAGGAYEQYF. CDR3 nucleotide sequence: TGTGCCATCAGTGCGGGGGGGGCCTACGAGCAGTACTTC.

At least ten counts were recorded for this clonotype. This chain joins TRBV7-9 and TRBJ1-6; D remains ambiguous. Looked up from germline, CDR1 is SEHNR and CDR2 is FQNEAQ (reference sequence). The ends were cut back, 2 bases at V and 9 bases at J, with 5 bases in the middle. The CDR3 spans 12 residues. DNA of the CDR3: TGTGCCAGCAGCTTATCGTCTTCACCCCTCCACTTT. Its protein product is CASSLSSSPLHF. Full variable domain (outside the CDR3, taken from reference TRBV7-9 and TRBJ1-6): DTGVSQNPRHKITKRGQNVTFRCDPISEHNRLYWYRQTLGQGPEFLTYFQNEAQLEKSRLLSDRFSAERPKGSFSTLEIQRTEQGDSAMYLCASSLSSSPLHFGNGTRLTVT.

V and J are TRBV5-1 and TRBJ1-1, with D possibly being TRBD1 (5 bases). The CDR3 totals 15 residues. Per germline, CDR1 SGHRS and CDR2 YFSETQ. V lost 4 bases and J lost 1, with 14 bases in between. CDR3 sequence (DNA): TGCGCCAGCAGCGGGTGGGGGAAAAGGAACACTGAAGCTTTCTTT. This translates into CASSGWGKRNTEAFF.

This clonotype was counted between two and nine times. The V call is TRBV20-1, the J call TRBJ2-7; TRBD1 might be the D (6 bases). Trimming cost V 6 bases and J 6 bases, with 18 bases left between them. CDR1 DFQATT and CDR2 SNEGSKA come from the germline V gene (reference sequence). This CDR3 has 13 residues. For the CDR3, the DNA is TGCAGTGCGCAGCCAGGGGTAGTACGCGAGCAGTACTTC. Translation gives CSAQPGVVREQYF.

Ten or more counts support this clonotype. The chain uses TRBV7-3 and TRBJ2-2, with a possible D match to TRBD2 (5 bases). Germline V gene data show CDR1 as SGHTA and CDR2 as FQGTGA. The V end lost 1 base, the J end lost 9 bases, and 15 bases lay between the germline ends. CDR3 length equals 15 residues. This CDR3 is CASSLIASLDRELFF. The CDR3 nucleotides are TGTGCCAGCAGCTTAATCGCTAGCCTTGACCGGGAGCTGTTTTTT.